Below, 17 T cell receptor beta chains from the same sample are listed, as sequenced in a study of CD8+ T cells in alopecia areata. Treatment defined: oral pan-JAK inhibitor, 5-10 mg twice daily. Extraction of RNA preceded its reverse transcription into cDNA, which served as the sequencing template. The repertoire was sequenced with immunoSEQ multiplex PCR; TCRdb's copy has only in-frame clones and lacks some. The table has about 210,000 clones, less than 45% seen once; the top ten hold approximately 2.4%. The source material was CD4+ T cells sorted from blood, sampled at roughly week 36, from a patient treated with tofacitinib. All receptors derive from a human donor with alopecia areata.

This clone was detected a few times. The V gene is TRBV6-6, the J gene TRBJ2-7, with D possibly TRBD2 on 5 matching bases. The V gene lost 6 bases and the J gene lost 5 bases, with 11 bases spanning the gap. The germline CDR1 and CDR2 sequences are MNHNY and SVGAGI (reference sequence). The length of the CDR3 is 12 residues. The CDR3 spells CASSVGVDEQYF. DNA of the CDR3: TGTGCCAGCAGCGTCGGGGTGGACGAGCAGTACTTC.

The V and J genes are TRBV9 and TRBJ1-2, with D hard to call. Trimming took off 5 bases at V and 2 bases at J, with 10 bases between the two ends. This CDR3 spans 13 amino acids. Germline lookup yields CDR1 SGDLS and CDR2 YYNGEE. As DNA, the CDR3 is TGTGCCAGCAGAAGGGCGGTGAACTATGGCTACACCTTC. Amino acid sequence: CASRRAVNYGYTF. Drawing the rest from reference TRBV9 and TRBJ1-2, the complete variable domain is DSGVTQTPKHLITATGQRVTLRCSPRSGDLSVYWYQQSLDQGLQFLIQYYNGEERAKGNILERFSAQQFPDLHSELNLSSLELGDSALYFCASRRAVNYGYTFGSGTRLTVV.

V usage is TRBV27 and J usage is TRBJ2-1; 7 positions match TRBD2. Germline V gene data show CDR1 as MNHEY and CDR2 as SMNVEV (reference sequence). Germline trimming cut 6 bases from V and 9 bases from J; bases unmatched to any gene: 14. The CDR3 contains 15 residues. The CDR3 region has the DNA TGTGCCAGCAGGATGGTAGCGGGCGGGCCACCTGAGCAGTTCTTC. This sequence encodes CASRMVAGGPPEQFF.

CDR3 loop: CASSSTGGSGNTIYF. The CDR3 DNA reads as TGTGCCAGCAGTTCGACAGGGGGCTCTGGAAACACCATATATTTT. The chain links TRBV6-5 to TRBJ1-3; 9 bases fit TRBD1. The CDR3 totals 15 residues. Germline trimming cut 4 bases from V and 0 bases from J; bases unmatched to any gene: 1. Germline lookup yields CDR1 MNHEY and CDR2 SVGAGI.

The CDR3 region is CATSRDRRVETQYF. The CDR3 nucleotides read TGTGCCACCAGCAGAGATCGCAGGGTAGAGACCCAGTACTTC. This chain connects TRBV15 to TRBJ2-5, with D perhaps matching TRBD1 (5 bases). The germline V and J ends were trimmed by 0 bases and 4 bases, with 9 bases remaining between them. Germline CDR1 LNHNV, CDR2 YYDKDF (reference sequence). The CDR3 has 14 amino acids.

This rearrangement joins TRBV5-1 to TRBJ2-4; D unresolved. V lost 3 bases, J lost 0 bases, and 7 bases lay in between. The V gene's germline CDR1 is SGHRS and CDR2 YFSETQ. The CDR3 has 14 amino acids. The CDR3 sequence: CASSSSLAKNIQYF. The CDR3 DNA follows: TGCGCCAGCAGCTCGTCTCTAGCCAAAAACATTCAGTACTTC.

This clone was detected a few times. The chain joins TRBV27 to TRBJ2-2; 10 bases fit TRBD2. Trimming removed 3 bases from V and 6 bases from J; junction bases left unmatched: 7. There are 16 residues in the CDR3. The germline V gene has CDR1 MNHEY and CDR2 SMNVEV (reference sequence). DNA of the CDR3: TGTGCCAGCAGTTTGAGAGCGGGAGGGTTATCCGGGGAGCTGTTTTTT. This sequence encodes CASSLRAGGLSGELFF.

This chain joins TRBV30 and TRBJ2-5; D remains ambiguous. CDR1 is GTSNPN and CDR2 is SVGIG in the germline V gene (reference sequence). The CDR3 consists of 14 residues. The V and J ends lost 0 bases and 0 bases respectively, with 8 bases between them. CDR3 amino acids: CAWSVAAYQETQYF. CDR3 DNA: TGTGCCTGGAGTGTAGCAGCGTACCAAGAGACCCAGTACTTC.

The chain is built from TRBV25-1 and TRBJ2-7; D remains unclear. V lost 3 bases and J lost 2, with 11 bases in between. The CDR3 runs to 14 residues. Germline values: CDR1 MGHDK, CDR2 SYGVNS. The CDR3, as DNA: TGTGCCAGCAGTGAGACTCGTGTACCCTACGAGCAGTACTTC. Translation gives CASSETRVPYEQYF.

This sequence joins TRBV25-1 and TRBJ2-6, with 9 bases matching TRBD1. This CDR3 comprises 16 residues. J was trimmed by 4 bases and V by 5 bases; bases with no gene match: 6. Germline assignment: CDR1 MGHDK and CDR2 SYGVNS. The CDR3 reads CASSIQGAGGANVLTF. The CDR3 nucleotides are TGTGCCAGCAGTATACAGGGGGCGGGAGGGGCCAACGTCCTGACTTTC.

The chain uses TRBV19 and TRBJ1-5; 9 bases agree with TRBD1. This CDR3 is built from 14 residues. CDR1 and CDR2 from the germline V gene are LNHDA and SQIVND (reference sequence). J gave up 6 bases and V 6 bases, and 6 bases lay outside the gene matches. The CDR3 here is CASRSGQGGQPQHF. The DNA for the CDR3 is TGTGCCAGTAGATCGGGACAGGGAGGTCAGCCCCAGCATTTT.

In its sample, this clone was seen once. This sequence joins TRBV7-9 and TRBJ2-7; TRBD1 agrees at 7 bases. Losses at the gene ends were 5 bases for V and 4 bases for J; bases not matched to a gene: 14. The CDR3 totals 16 residues. Germline V CDR1 and CDR2: SEHNR, FQNEAQ (reference sequence). The CDR3 loop is CASSEQAGTAPYEQYF. CDR3 nucleotide sequence: TGTGCCAGCAGCGAACAAGCCGGGACAGCCCCGTACGAGCAGTACTTC.

V usage is TRBV6-5 and J usage is TRBJ2-6; weak D call: TRBD1 (7 bases). Between the trimmed V and J ends, which lost 5 bases and 12 bases, there was a span of 14 bases. Germline CDR1 reads MNHEY; CDR2 reads SVGAGI. This CDR3 has 13 residues. CDR3 DNA: TGTGCCAGCAGTGACCAGGGGGGCATCGTCCTGACTTTC. Amino acid sequence: CASSDQGGIVLTF.

This clone was detected ten times or more. A junction end diverges from the germline sequence, so it may reflect a read error. The gene calls are TRBV7-3 and TRBJ2-1; 12 bases are shared with TRBD2. Germline V lookup: CDR1 SGHTA, CDR2 FQGTGA. This CDR3 has 15 amino acids. The CDR3 here is CVTSTSGSRRNEQFF. For the CDR3, the DNA is TGCGTCACCTCGACTAGCGGGAGCAGGAGGAATGAGCAGTTCTTC. Filled out from reference TRBV7-3 and TRBJ2-1, the complete variable domain reads GAGVSQTPSNKVTEKGKYVELRCDPISGHTALYWYRQSLGQGPEFLIYFQGTGAADDSGLPNDRFFAVRPEGSVSTLKIQRTERGDSAVYLCVTSTSGSRRNEQFFGPGTRLTVL.

This chain connects TRBV30 to TRBJ2-3, with 7 bases fitting TRBD2. V lost 5 bases and J lost 2; bases outside the gene matches: 7. CDR1 and CDR2 from the germline V gene are GTSNPN and SVGIG (reference sequence). This CDR3 has 14 amino acids. Written as DNA, the CDR3 is TGTGCCTGGGGACTAGGACCAATCACAGATACGCAGTATTTT. This encodes CAWGLGPITDTQYF. Drawing the rest from reference TRBV30 and TRBJ2-3, the complete variable domain is SQTIHQWPATLVQPVGSPLSLECTVEGTSNPNLYWYRQAAGRGLQLLFYSVGIGQISSEVPQNLSASRPQDRQFILSSKKLLLSDSGFYLCAWGLGPITDTQYFGPGTRLTVL.

The CDR3 sequence is CAISQVGRESTDTQYF. The CDR3 DNA reads as TGTGCCATCAGTCAAGTTGGGCGGGAGAGCACAGATACGCAGTATTTT. This rearrangement joins TRBV10-3 to TRBJ2-3; TRBD2 aligns across 7 bases. This CDR3 contains 16 residues. V lost 5 bases to trimming and J lost 0 bases; unmatched junction nucleotides: 8. CDR1 and CDR2 from the germline V gene are ENHRY and SYGVKD.

The chain carries TRBV6-5 and TRBJ2-5; D not resolved. Germline loops: CDR1 MNHEY, CDR2 SVGAGI. Deletions cut 1 base from V and 5 bases from J, with 11 bases between. The CDR3 consists of 14 residues. The CDR3, as DNA: TGTGCCAGCAGTTACTTAGGCGCGTGGGAGACCCAGTACTTC. Encoded protein: CASSYLGAWETQYF.